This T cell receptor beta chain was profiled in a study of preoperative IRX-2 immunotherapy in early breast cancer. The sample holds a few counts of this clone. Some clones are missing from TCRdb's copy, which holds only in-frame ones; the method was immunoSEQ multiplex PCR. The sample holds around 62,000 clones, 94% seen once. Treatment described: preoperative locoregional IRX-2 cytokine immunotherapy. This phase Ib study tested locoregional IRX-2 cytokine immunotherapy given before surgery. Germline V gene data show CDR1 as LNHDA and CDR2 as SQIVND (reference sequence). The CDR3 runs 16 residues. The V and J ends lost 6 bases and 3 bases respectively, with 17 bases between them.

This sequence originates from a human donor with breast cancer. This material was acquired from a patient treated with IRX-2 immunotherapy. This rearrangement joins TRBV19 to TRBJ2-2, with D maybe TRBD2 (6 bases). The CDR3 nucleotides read TGTGCCAGTAGCCGCCGGGCAGGGACTTACACCGGGGAGCTGTTTTTT. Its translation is CASSRRAGTYTGELFF.